The 3 T cell receptor beta chains below were found in one sample sequenced in a study of beta chain features in type 1 diabetes (dated by TCRdb to the late 2010s). General conclusions and limits of the study: In all four CD4+ subsets, TCRB CDR3 length was moderately but significantly shorter in type 1 diabetes patients.

The library was made by the immunoSEQ multiplex PCR assay. The entire isolated RNA was reverse transcribed using the High Capacity cDNA Reverse Transcription Kit, and thus expressed TCRB transcripts were sequenced. Here the immuneACCESS table is served through TCRdb, limited to in-frame sequences with V and J called. Missing clones are a known gap in these copies; in checked studies unresolved V genes cover under half, and the rest lacks a known reason. Recorded for this sample are 50,000 to 65,000 clones; under 45% of them occurred a single time. Of the sample, less than 1.5% is held by the ten largest clones. Which antigens these TCRs recognize remains unknown. Sequencing was carried out using Tregs from blood. The meaning of the sample's cell subset or site label: regulatory CD4+ T cells. The origin of the receptors is a man between 25 and 39 years old with type 1 diabetes.

The J gene is TRBJ2-1, the V gene TRBV10-3; TRBD1 might be the D (5 bases). Germline-derived CDR1 and CDR2 are ENHRY and SYGVKD. V lost 9 bases, J lost 10 bases, and 22 bases lay in between. This CDR3 is 14 amino acids long. CDR3 nucleotide sequence: TGTGCCATGAGGAATTCGGACAACCCTGGAGAGCAGTTCTTC. Its translation is CAMRNSDNPGEQFF.

The chain carries TRBV6-6 and TRBJ2-7; D possibly corresponds to TRBD2 (6 bases). The germline V and J ends were trimmed by 5 bases and 2 bases, with 16 bases remaining between them. The CDR3 is 15 amino acids. The V gene's germline CDR1 is MNHNY and CDR2 SVGAGI (reference sequence). The CDR3 is CASSPQGLLTYEQYF. CDR3 DNA: TGTGCCAGCAGTCCCCAGGGACTGCTCACCTACGAGCAGTACTTC.

The rearrangement links TRBV9 to TRBJ2-2; no clear D gene. The CDR3 length is 14 residues. V lost 5 bases, J lost 3 bases, and 11 bases lay in between. The germline CDR1 and CDR2 sequences are SGDLS and YYNGEE. CDR3 in DNA: TGTGCCAGCAGTATAAGAAGCGACACCGGGGAGCTGTTTTTT. Amino acids: CASSIRSDTGELFF.